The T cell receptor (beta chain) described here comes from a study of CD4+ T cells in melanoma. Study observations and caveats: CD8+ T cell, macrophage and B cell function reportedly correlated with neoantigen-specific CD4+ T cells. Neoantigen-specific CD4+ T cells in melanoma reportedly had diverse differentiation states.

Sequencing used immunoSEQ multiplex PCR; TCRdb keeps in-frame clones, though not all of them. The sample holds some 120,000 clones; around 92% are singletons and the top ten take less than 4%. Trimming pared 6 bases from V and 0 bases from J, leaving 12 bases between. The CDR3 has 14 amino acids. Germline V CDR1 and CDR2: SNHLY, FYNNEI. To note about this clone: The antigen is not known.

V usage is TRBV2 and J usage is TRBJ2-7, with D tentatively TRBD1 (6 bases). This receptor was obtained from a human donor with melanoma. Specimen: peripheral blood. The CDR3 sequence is CASRNRDNSYEQYF. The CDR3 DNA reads TGTGCCAGCAGAAACCGGGACAACTCCTACGAGCAGTACTTC.